This T cell receptor beta chain was recorded in a study of Ad26.COV2.S vaccination and SARS-CoV-2 variants. Study background: Of the COV1001 trial arms, the Ad26.COV2.S arm included the donor.

Comments on this clone: Its antigen is unidentified.

This CDR3 spans 14 amino acids. Germline CDR1 and CDR2: SGHTA and FQGNSA. Trimming took 5 bases from V and 5 from J, leaving 15 bases between them. Study findings and constraints: Spike-specific TCR breadth in vaccine recipients exceeded that seen in placebo recipients. Measurement of non-spike TCR breadth gave similar results in vaccine and placebo recipients.

Sample treatment: some 20 received Ad26.COV2.S at low or high dose, single or two shots; 5 received placebo; per-sample allocation not given. The samples were gathered on day 63 after the first injection of vaccine or placebo. The repertoire was sequenced with immunoSEQ multiplex PCR; TCRdb's copy has only in-frame clones and lacks some. The sample has approximately 500,000 clones, roughly 87% seen once. The receptor comes from a person aged 18 to 65 who received the Ad26.COV2.S COVID-19 vaccine or a placebo. J is TRBJ1-2 and V is TRBV7-2; D gene uncertain. The input for sequencing was peripheral blood, taken in a trial of Ad26.COV2.S vaccine versus placebo. CDR3 in amino acids: CASSPPGSMYGYTF. The CDR3 DNA reads TGTGCCAGCAGCCCACCGGGCAGTATGTATGGCTACACCTTC.